Reported below is one TCR beta chain. Its antigen is currently unknown. The data belong to a study of T cell responses to AZD1222 COVID-19 vaccine. Study-wide results and caveats: Per reports, nearly half of all spike-specific TCRs target regions that are unmutated in variants.

Libraries were prepared by immunoSEQ multiplex PCR; TCRdb keeps only in-frame clonotypes and omits some of them. The data hold approximately 150,000 clones, with roughly 92% observed a single time. Sequencing used peripheral blood, obtained 28 days after the second AZD1222 dose. The sequence was collected from an adult who received the AZD1222 COVID-19 vaccine.

The DNA of the CDR3 is TGCGCCAGCAGCCAAGTCTGGATCGGGAACGGTCCCTACAATGAGCAGTTCTTC. Its translation is CASSQVWIGNGPYNEQFF. The chain links TRBV4-3 to TRBJ2-1, with D possibly TRBD2 on 5 matching bases. Trimming took 1 base from V and 2 from J, leaving 18 bases between them. The CDR3 is 18 residues long. Germline CDR1 and CDR2: LGHNA and YSLEER.